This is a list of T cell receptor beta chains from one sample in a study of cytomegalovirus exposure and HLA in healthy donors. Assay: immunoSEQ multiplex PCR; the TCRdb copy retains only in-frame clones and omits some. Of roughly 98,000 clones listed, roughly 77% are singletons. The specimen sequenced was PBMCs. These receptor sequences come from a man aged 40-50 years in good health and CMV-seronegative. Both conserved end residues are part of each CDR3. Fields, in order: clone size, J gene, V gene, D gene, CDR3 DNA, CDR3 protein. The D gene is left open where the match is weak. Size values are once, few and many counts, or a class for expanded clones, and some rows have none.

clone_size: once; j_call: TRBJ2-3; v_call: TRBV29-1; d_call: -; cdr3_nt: TGCAGCGTTGAACCCCCAACTAGCACAGATACGCAGTATTTT; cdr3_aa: CSVEPPTSTDTQYF
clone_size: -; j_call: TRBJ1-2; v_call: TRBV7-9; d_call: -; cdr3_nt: TGTGCCAGCAGCTCGGCCGACTCGGATGGCTACACCTTC; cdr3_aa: CASSSADSDGYTF
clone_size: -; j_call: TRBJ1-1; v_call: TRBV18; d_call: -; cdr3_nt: TGTGCCAGCGCCATCCTCGGGGTAAACACTGAAGCTTTCTTT; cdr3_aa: CASAILGVNTEAFF
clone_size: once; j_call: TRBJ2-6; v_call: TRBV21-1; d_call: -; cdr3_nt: TGTGCCAGCAGGAACGCCGGACAGGTGTCGACTGGGGCCAACGTCCTGACTTTC; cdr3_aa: CASRNAGQVSTGANVLTF
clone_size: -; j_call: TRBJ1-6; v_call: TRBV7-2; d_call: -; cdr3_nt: TGTGCCAGCAGCTTACTCTTTGCTATCGGGAGCTCCTATAATTCACCCCTCCACTTT; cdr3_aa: CASSLLFAIGSSYNSPLHF
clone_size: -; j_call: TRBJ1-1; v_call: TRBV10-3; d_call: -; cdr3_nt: TGTGCCATCAGCTCCGGGGAAAAAGAAGCTTTCTTT; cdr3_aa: CAISSGEKEAFF
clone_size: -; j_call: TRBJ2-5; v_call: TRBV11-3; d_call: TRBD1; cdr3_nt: TGTGCCAGCAGCTTAGGGGACAGGAGCCTTAAAGAGACCCAGTACTTC; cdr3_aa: CASSLGDRSLKETQYF
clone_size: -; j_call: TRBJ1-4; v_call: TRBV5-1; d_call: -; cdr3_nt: TGCGCCAGCAGCGCACTAGTCGGTGGAGAAAAACTGTTTTTT; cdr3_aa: CASSALVGGEKLFF
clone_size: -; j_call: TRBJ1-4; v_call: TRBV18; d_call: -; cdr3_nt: TGTGCCAGCTCACCAGCAGGGGCTTCTAATGAAAAACTGTTTTTT; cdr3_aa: CASSPAGASNEKLFF
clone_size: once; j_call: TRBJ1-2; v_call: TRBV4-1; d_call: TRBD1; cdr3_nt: TGCGCCAGCAGCCCGGACCAGGGGGCCAACTATGGCTACACCTTC; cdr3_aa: CASSPDQGANYGYTF
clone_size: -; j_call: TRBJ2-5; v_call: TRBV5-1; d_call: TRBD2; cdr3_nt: TGCGCCAGCAGCTTGTCGGGAGGGGAGACCCAGTACTTC; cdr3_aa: CASSLSGGETQYF
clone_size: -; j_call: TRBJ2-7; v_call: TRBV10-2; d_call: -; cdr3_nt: TGCGCCAGCAGTGAGTCCCAGGGCCTTGGGCACTACGAGCAGTACTTC; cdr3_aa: CASSESQGLGHYEQYF
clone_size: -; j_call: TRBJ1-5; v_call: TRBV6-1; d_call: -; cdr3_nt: TGTGCCAGCGAATTTCGGGAGGGTAGCAATCAGCCCCAGCATTTT; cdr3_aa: CASEFREGSNQPQHF
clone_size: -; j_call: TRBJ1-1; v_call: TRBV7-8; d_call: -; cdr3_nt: TGTGCCAGCAGCCATCGGAGCCGTTCGGAAATGAACACTGAAGCTTTCTTT; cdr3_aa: CASSHRSRSEMNTEAFF
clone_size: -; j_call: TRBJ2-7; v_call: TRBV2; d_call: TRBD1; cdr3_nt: TGTGCCAGCAGAGGGGACAGATTGTACGAGCAGTACTTC; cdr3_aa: CASRGDRLYEQYF
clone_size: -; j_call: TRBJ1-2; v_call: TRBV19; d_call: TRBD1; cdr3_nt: TGTGCCAGTACCCCCGAGGGGACAGAGTCCTACTATGGCTACACCTTC; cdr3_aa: CASTPEGTESYYGYTF
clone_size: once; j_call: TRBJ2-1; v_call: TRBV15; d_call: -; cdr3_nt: TGTGCCACCAGCAGAGATTCCTACGCCTACAATGAGCAGTTCTTC; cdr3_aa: CATSRDSYAYNEQFF
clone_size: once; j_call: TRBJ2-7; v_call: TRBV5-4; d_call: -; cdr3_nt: TGTGCCAGCAGCTCCGCAGGGGGAGGAAGGAACGAGCAGTACTTC; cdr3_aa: CASSSAGGGRNEQYF
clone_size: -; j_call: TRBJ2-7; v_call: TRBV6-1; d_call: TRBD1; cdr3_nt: TGTGCCAGCAGGGGTACAGGGGCCGCCTACGAGCAGTACTTC; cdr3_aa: CASRGTGAAYEQYF
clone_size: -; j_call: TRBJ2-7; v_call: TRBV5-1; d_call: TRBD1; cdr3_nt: TGCGCCAGCAGCTCCAGGACGGGGACAGTAAGCTCCTACGAGCAGTACTTC; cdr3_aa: CASSSRTGTVSSYEQYF
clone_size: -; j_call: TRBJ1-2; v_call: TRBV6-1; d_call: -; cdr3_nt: TGTGCCAGCAGTGCCCTCCAGGGCCGGGACTATGGCTACACCTTC; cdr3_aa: CASSALQGRDYGYTF
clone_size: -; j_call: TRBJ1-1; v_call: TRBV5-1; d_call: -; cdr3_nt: TGCGCCAGCAGCTTGGACAGGGCGGGCACTGAAGCTTTCTTT; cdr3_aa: CASSLDRAGTEAFF
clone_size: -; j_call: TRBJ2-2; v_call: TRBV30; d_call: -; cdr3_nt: TGTGCCTCCCGGGGGAGATCCACCGGGGAGCTGTTTTTT; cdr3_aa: CASRGRSTGELFF
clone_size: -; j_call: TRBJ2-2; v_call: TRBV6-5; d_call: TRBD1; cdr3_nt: TGTGCCAGCAGTTACTCGACAGGGGGAACCGGGGAGCTGTTTTTT; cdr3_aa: CASSYSTGGTGELFF
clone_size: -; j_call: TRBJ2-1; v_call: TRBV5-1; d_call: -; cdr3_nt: TGCGCCAGCAGCCTAGGGGGCTCCTACAATGAGCAGTTCTTC; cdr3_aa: CASSLGGSYNEQFF
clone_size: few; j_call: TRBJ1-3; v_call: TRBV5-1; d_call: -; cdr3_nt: TGCGCCAGCTGGGAGGGGCGGCTGACTGGAAACACCATATATTTT; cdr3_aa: CASWEGRLTGNTIYF
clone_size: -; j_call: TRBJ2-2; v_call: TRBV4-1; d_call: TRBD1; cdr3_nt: TGCGCCAGCAGCCAAGATTTTTATTCTAGGGACAGGGGGACCGGGGAGCTGTTTTTT; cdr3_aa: CASSQDFYSRDRGTGELFF
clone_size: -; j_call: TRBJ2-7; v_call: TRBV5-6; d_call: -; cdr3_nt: TGTGCCAGCAGCACAGAAACCTACGAGCAGTACTTC; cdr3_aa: CASSTETYEQYF
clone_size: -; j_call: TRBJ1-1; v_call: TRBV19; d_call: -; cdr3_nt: TGTGCCATACAATTGACAGGACAGAACACTGAAGCTTTCTTT; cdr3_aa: CAIQLTGQNTEAFF
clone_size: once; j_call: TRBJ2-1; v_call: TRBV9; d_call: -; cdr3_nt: TGTGCCAGCAGCGTTGAACCTCAGTACAATGAGCAGTTCTTC; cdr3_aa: CASSVEPQYNEQFF
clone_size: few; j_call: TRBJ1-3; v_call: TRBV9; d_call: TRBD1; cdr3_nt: TGTGCCAGCAGCGTACCAGCAGGGGGCCTTGGAAACACCATATATTTT; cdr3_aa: CASSVPAGGLGNTIYF
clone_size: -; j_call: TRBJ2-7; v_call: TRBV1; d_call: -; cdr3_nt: TGCACCAGCAGCCACAGATTCCAATACGAGCAGTACTTC; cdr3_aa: CTSSHRFQYEQYF
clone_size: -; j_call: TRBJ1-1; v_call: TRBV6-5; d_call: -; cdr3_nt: TGTGCCAGCACCCGGACAGAGAACACTGAAGCTTTCTTT; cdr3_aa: CASTRTENTEAFF
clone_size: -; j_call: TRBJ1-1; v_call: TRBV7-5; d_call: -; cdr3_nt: TGTGTCAGAAGCGTGAGTGAAGCTTTCTTT; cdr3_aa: CVRSVSEAFF
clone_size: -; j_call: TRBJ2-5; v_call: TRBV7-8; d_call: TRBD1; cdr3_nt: TGTGCCAGCAGCTTAGGACAGGGTGGGACCCAGTACTTC; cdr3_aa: CASSLGQGGTQYF
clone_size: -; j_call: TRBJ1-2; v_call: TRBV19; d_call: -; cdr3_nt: TGTGCCAGTAGTATGGCAGACTATGGCTACACCTTC; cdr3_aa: CASSMADYGYTF
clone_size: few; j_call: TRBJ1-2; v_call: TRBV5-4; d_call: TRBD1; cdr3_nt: TGTGCCAGCAGCTCTCCCGGGACAGCCGCTAACTATGGCTACACCTTC; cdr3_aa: CASSSPGTAANYGYTF
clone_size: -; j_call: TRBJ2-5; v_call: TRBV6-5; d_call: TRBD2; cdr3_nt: TGTGCCAGCAGTGCCCGACTAGCGACCTTCGAGACCCAGTACTTC; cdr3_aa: CASSARLATFETQYF
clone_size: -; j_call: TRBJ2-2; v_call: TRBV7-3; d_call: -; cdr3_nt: TGTGCCAGCAGCTTAGGACAGACGAACACCGGGGAGCTGTTTTTT; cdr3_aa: CASSLGQTNTGELFF
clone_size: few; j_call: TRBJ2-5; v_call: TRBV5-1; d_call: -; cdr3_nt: TGCGCCAGCAGCTTGGCCCGACAGGCGCAAGAGACCCAGTACTTC; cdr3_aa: CASSLARQAQETQYF
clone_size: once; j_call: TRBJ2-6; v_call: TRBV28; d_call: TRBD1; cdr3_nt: TGTGCCAGCAGTTTGAACAGGGGTGTCTCTGGGGCCAACGTCCTGACTTTC; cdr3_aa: CASSLNRGVSGANVLTF
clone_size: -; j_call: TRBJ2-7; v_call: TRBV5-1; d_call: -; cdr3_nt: TGCGCCAGCAGCTCCGGGATCTACGACGAGCAGTACTTC; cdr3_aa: CASSSGIYDEQYF
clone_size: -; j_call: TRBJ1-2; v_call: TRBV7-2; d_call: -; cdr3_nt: TGTGCCAGCAGTCAACAGGGTTCACAAGGCTACACCTTC; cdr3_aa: CASSQQGSQGYTF
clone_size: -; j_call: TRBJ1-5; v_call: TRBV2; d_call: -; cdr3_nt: TGTGCCAGCAGATTAGGTCAGGGCAGCAATCAGCCCCAGCATTTT; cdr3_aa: CASRLGQGSNQPQHF
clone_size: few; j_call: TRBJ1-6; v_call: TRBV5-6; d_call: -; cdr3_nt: TGTGCCAGCAGCCCAACCGGGACAAGGTATTCACCCCTCCACTTT; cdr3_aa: CASSPTGTRYSPLHF
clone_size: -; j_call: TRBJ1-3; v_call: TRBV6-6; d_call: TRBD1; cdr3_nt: TGTGCCAGCAGGGGGAGGACAGGAGATGCTGGAAACACCATATATTTT; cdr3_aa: CASRGRTGDAGNTIYF
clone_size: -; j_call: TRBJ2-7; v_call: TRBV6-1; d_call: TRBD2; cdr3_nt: TGTGCCAGCAGTGAAACCTACGGGGGGTCCTACGAGCAGTACTTC; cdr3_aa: CASSETYGGSYEQYF
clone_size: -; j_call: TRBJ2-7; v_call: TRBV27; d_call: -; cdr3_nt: TGTGCCAGCAGTCGTAGCAGTGCCGGCGAGCAGTACTTC; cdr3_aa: CASSRSSAGEQYF
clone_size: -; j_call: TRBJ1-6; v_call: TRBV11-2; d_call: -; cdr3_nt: TGTGCCAGCAGCCACGGGGACCGGAGACAGGACCTCCACTTT; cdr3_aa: CASSHGDRRQDLHF
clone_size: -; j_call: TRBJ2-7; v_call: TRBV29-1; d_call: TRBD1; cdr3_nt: TGCAGTACCCGGGACAGGGGCTACGAGCAGTACTTC; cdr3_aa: CSTRDRGYEQYF
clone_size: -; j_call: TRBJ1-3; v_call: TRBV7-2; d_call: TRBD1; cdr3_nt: TGTGCCAGCAGCAGGACCGGGACAGGGACTCTGGTGAACACCATATATTTT; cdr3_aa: CASSRTGTGTLVNTIYF
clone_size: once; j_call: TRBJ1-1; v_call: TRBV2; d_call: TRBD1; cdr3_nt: TGTGCCAGCAGGGACAGGGGGACCACTGAAGCTTTCTTT; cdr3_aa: CASRDRGTTEAFF
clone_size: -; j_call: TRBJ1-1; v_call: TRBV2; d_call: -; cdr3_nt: TGTGCCAGCAGTGAATTTCAGACTTTCTTT; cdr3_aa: CASSEFQTFF
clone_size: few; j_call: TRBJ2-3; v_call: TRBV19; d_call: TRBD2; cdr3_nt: TGTGCCAGTAGACTAGCGGGGGGCACAGATACGCAGTATTTT; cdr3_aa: CASRLAGGTDTQYF
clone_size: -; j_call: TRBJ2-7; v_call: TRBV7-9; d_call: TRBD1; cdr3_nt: TGTGCCAGCAGCTCGACACGGGGACAGCTCGAGCAGTACTTC; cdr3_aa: CASSSTRGQLEQYF